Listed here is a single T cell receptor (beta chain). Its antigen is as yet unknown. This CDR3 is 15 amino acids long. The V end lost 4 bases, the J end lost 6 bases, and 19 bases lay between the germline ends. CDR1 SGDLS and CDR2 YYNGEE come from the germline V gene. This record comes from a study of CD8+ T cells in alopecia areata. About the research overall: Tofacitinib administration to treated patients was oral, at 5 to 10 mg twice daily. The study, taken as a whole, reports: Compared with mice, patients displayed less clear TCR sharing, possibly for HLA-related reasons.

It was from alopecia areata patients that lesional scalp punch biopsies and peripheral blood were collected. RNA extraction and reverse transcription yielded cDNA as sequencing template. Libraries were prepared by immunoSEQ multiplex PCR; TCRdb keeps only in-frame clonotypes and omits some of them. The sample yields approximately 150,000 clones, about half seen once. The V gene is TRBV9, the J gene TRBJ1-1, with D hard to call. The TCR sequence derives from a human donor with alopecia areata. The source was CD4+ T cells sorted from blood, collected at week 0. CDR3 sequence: CASSQKGSGLPEAFF. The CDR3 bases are TGTGCCAGCAGCCAAAAGGGCTCCGGCCTCCCTGAAGCTTTCTTT.